This record covers a single T cell receptor (beta chain). The antigen is undetermined. This table comes from immunoSEQ multiplex PCR, and its TCRdb copy is limited to in-frame clones, with some not included. The sample consists of about 100,000 clones, 82% of them appearing once. The data derive from a study of PD-1 blockade in mismatch repair-deficient tumors. Points from the study as a whole: After pembrolizumab, tumor-resident clones rose rapidly, then generally contracted before radiologic responses.

The CDR3 has 19 residues. V shed 4 bases and J 3 bases; nucleotides not matched to a gene: 17. Looked up from germline, CDR1 is SGHAT and CDR2 is FQNNGV. This receptor was taken from an adult with mismatch repair-deficient cancer. V is TRBV11-2 and J is TRBJ2-7; 11 nucleotides agree with TRBD2. The sequencing here drew on peripheral blood, taken about 36 weeks after starting pembrolizumab. CDR3 nucleotide sequence: TGTGCCAGCAGCTCAAAAGGGGCCCCGACTAGCGGGAAACTCTACGAGCAGTACTTC. Protein: CASSSKGAPTSGKLYEQYF.